Following are 2 T cell receptor beta chains from one sample sequenced in a study of human versus mouse CDR3 diversity and MHC coevolution. Measured with immunoSEQ multiplex PCR; TCRdb has only the in-frame clones, and not every one. Of some 80,000 clones listed, about nine tenths are singletons. The sequenced sample was naive CD4+ T cells from blood. Subset denoted: CD45RO-negative CD62L-positive naive CD4 T cells. The receptor source for this set is a person aged 30 to 70 in good health.

The chain is built from TRBV27 and TRBJ2-7; D might be TRBD1 (5 bases). The length of the CDR3 is 13 residues. Trimming removed 5 bases from V and 3 bases from J, with 11 bases in between. Per the germline V gene, CDR1 is MNHEY and CDR2 is SMNVEV (reference sequence). CDR3: CASSRWGLYEQYF. The DNA of the CDR3 is TGTGCCAGCAGTCGCTGGGGCCTCTACGAGCAGTACTTC.

The rearrangement joins TRBV29-1 to TRBJ1-1; D unclear. CDR3 length: 13 residues. The germline V and J ends were trimmed by 1 base and 4 bases, with 10 bases remaining between them. The germline V gene has CDR1 SQVTM and CDR2 ANQGSEA. CDR3 sequence (DNA): TGCAGCGTTGAAGTGGTAGGAGGCACTGAAGCTTTCTTT. Translated: CSVEVVGGTEAFF. Drawing the rest from reference TRBV29-1 and TRBJ1-1, the complete variable domain is SAVISQKPSRDICQRGTSLTIQCQVDSQVTMMFWYRQQPGQSLTLIATANQGSEATYESGFVIDKFPISRPNLTFSTLTVSNMSPEDSSIYLCSVEVVGGTEAFFGQGTRLTVV.